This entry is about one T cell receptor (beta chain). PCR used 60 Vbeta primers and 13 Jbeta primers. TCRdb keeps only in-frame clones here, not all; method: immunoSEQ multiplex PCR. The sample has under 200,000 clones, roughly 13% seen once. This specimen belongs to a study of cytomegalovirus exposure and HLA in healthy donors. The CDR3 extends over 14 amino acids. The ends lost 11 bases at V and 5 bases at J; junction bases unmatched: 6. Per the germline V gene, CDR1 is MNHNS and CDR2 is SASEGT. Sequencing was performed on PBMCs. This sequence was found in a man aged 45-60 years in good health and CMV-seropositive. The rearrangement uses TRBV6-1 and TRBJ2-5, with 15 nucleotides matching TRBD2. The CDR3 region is CAAGLAGGRETQYF. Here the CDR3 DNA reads TGTGCCGCCGGACTAGCGGGGGGGAGGGAGACCCAGTACTTC.